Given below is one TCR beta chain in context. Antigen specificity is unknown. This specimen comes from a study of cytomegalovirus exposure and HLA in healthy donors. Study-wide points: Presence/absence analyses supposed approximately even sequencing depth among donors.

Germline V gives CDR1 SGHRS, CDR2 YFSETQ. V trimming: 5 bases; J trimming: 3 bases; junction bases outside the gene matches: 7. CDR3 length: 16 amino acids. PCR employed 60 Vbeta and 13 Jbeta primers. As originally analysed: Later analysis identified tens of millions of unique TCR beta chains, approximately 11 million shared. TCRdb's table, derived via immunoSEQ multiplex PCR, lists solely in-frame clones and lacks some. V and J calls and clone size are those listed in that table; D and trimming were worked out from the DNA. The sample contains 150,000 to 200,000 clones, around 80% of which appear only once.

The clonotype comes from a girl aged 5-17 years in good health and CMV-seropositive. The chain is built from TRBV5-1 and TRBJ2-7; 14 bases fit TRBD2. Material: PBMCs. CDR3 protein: CASRPPGLAGGYEQYF. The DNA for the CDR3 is TGCGCCAGCAGGCCCCCCGGACTAGCGGGAGGCTACGAGCAGTACTTC. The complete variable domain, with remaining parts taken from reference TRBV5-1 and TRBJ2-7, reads KAGVTQTPRYLIKTRGQQVTLSCSPISGHRSVSWYQQTPGQGLQFLFEYFSETQRNKGNFPGRFSGRQFSNSRSEMNVSTLELGDSALYLCASRPPGLAGGYEQYFGPGTRLTVT.